This entry lists 14 T cell receptor beta chains sequenced from one sample in a study of blood T cell repertoires in COVID-19. Sequenced by immunoSEQ multiplex PCR; TCRdb stores in-frame clones only, minus some. This sample has over 15,000 clones; around 85% occur once, and the top ten carry about 68%. The sequenced sample consisted of peripheral blood. These TCRs come from an older man with acute or convalescent COVID-19.

This clone has a handful of counts. CDR3 nucleotide sequence: TGTGCCAGCAGACAGGGACAGAAAGAGACCCAGTACTTC. It specifies CASRQGQKETQYF. V gene TRBV7-2 combines with J gene TRBJ2-5; TRBD1 aligns across 7 bases. From germline, CDR1 is SGHTA and CDR2 FQGNSA. This CDR3 has 13 amino acids. V lost 6 bases to trimming and J lost 3 bases; unmatched junction nucleotides: 4.

The chain uses TRBV12-3 or TRBV12-4 and TRBJ1-2, with 11 bases matching TRBD1. With 4 bases clipped from V and 7 bases from J, the junction kept 2 bases outside the gene matches. The CDR3 has 13 residues. The CDR3 sequence is CASSYGTGGGYTF. The CDR3, as DNA: TGTGCCAGCAGTTACGGGACAGGGGGTGGCTACACCTTC.

The V call is TRBV6-6, the J call TRBJ2-2; 8 bases are shared with TRBD1. Germline V gene data show CDR1 as MNHNY and CDR2 as SVGAGI (reference sequence). With V trimmed by 2 bases and J by 2 bases, 4 bases remained unmatched. There are 16 residues in the CDR3. The CDR3 sequence: CASSYPDRDNTGELFF. Here the CDR3 DNA reads TGTGCCAGCAGTTACCCGGACAGGGACAACACCGGGGAGCTGTTTTTT.

The chain combines TRBV27 with TRBJ1-5; 11 bases map to TRBD1. The CDR3 runs to 14 residues. Germline V CDR1 and CDR2: MNHEY, SMNVEV (reference sequence). Trimming removed 5 bases from V and 6 bases from J; junction bases left unmatched: 3. DNA for the CDR3: TGTGCCAGCAGTCGGACAGGGGGCTTTCAGCCCCAGCATTTT. This codes for CASSRTGGFQPQHF.

The rearrangement links TRBV30 to TRBJ1-5; D gene ambiguous. The germline gives CDR1 GTSNPN, CDR2 SVGIG (reference sequence). Trimming stripped 1 base from V and 1 base from J, with 5 bases between. The CDR3 contains 13 residues. Here the CDR3 DNA reads TGTGCCTGGAGTGCGGGGAGCAATCAGCCCCAGCATTTT. Amino acids: CAWSAGSNQPQHF.

The rearrangement uses TRBV9 and TRBJ2-5, with D possibly matching TRBD1 (5 bases). Germline V gives CDR1 SGDLS, CDR2 YYNGEE. The length of the CDR3 is 13 residues. V shed 2 bases and J shed 0 bases, with 5 bases lying between them. The DNA for the CDR3 is TGTGCCAGCAGCGTGGGGCACCAAGAGACCCAGTACTTC. It translates to CASSVGHQETQYF.

The table lists this clone with a count of one. V and J are TRBV7-6 and TRBJ2-3; D unclear. This CDR3 comprises 14 residues. Germline V gene data show CDR1 as SGHVS and CDR2 as FNYEAQ. V was trimmed by 5 bases and J by 3 bases, leaving 12 bases between them. Here the CDR3 DNA reads TGTGCCAGCAGCCCCATTTGGAGTACAGATACGCAGTATTTT. Its protein product is CASSPIWSTDTQYF.

The chain links TRBV7-3 to TRBJ2-3; D remains unclear. V dropped 2 bases and J dropped 1 base, with 10 bases sitting between them. This CDR3 has 15 residues. Germline loops: CDR1 SGHTA, CDR2 FQGTGA. DNA of the CDR3: TGTGCCAGCAGCTTAGGCGGCCTCGGCACAGATACGCAGTATTTT. Amino acid sequence: CASSLGGLGTDTQYF.

This chain uses TRBV23-1 with TRBJ2-2; D is perhaps TRBD2 (6 bases). TRBV23-1 counts as an open reading frame of uncertain function. Between the trimmed V and J ends, which lost 4 bases and 4 bases, there was a span of 13 bases. CDR3 length: 15 residues. This CDR3 reads CASSPRGGTTGELFF. CDR3 in DNA: TGCGCCAGCAGTCCGCGTGGGGGGACCACCGGGGAGCTGTTTTTT.

The sample holds a few counts of this clone. The rearrangement links TRBV7-2 to TRBJ1-5; D possibly corresponds to TRBD1 (5 bases). The CDR3 length is 13 residues. The germline V and J ends were trimmed by 5 bases and 4 bases, with 9 bases remaining between them. Germline V gene data show CDR1 as SGHTA and CDR2 as FQGNSA. CDR3 loop: CASSPDRNQPQHF. As DNA, the CDR3 is TGTGCCAGCAGCCCTGACAGAAATCAGCCCCAGCATTTT.

The chain carries TRBV27 and TRBJ2-7; D is perhaps TRBD2 (7 bases). Germline V gives CDR1 MNHEY, CDR2 SMNVEV (reference sequence). The CDR3 contains 14 residues. Trimming pared 4 bases from V and 6 bases from J, leaving 16 bases between. CDR3 bases: TGTGCCAGCAGTTACAGGGACTATTTCTCCGAGCAGTACTTC. Translating gives CASSYRDYFSEQYF.

The CDR3 loop is CASSQGASTIYF. CDR3 coding DNA: TGTGCCAGCAGCCAAGGAGCTAGCACCATATATTTT. The chain uses TRBV3-1 (or the pseudogene TRBV3-2) and TRBJ1-3; no clear D. V was shortened by 1 base and J by 9 bases, with 7 bases between the two germline ends. CDR1 is LGHDT, CDR2 YNNKEL, per germline (reference sequence). The CDR3 is 12 amino acids.

The genes are TRBV19 and TRBJ1-2, with 8 bases aligning to TRBD1. Trimming at V came to 7 bases and at J to 8 bases, leaving 9 bases not matched to a gene. CDR1 and CDR2 from the germline V gene are LNHDA and SQIVND (reference sequence). This CDR3 region has 13 residues. CDR3 region: CASTFRTGWGYTF. As DNA, the CDR3 is TGTGCCAGTACCTTCCGGACAGGGTGGGGCTACACCTTC.

The chain carries TRBV29-1 and TRBJ1-2; 7 bases align to TRBD1. The CDR3 is 12 amino acids. V gave up 7 bases and J gave up 8 bases; unmatched junction bases: 10. Germline V gene sequence: CDR1 SQVTM, CDR2 ANQGSEA. Here the CDR3 DNA reads TGCAGCGGGAGACAGGGTACGGAGGGCTACACCTTC. Its protein is CSGRQGTEGYTF.